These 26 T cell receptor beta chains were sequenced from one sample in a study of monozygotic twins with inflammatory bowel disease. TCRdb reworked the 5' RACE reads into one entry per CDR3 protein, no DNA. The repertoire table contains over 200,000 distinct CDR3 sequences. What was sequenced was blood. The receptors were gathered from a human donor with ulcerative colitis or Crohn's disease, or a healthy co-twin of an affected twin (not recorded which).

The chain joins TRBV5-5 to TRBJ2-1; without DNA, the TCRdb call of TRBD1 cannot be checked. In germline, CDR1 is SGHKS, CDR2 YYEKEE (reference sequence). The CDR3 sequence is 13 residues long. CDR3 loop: CASSPIPPPPQFF.

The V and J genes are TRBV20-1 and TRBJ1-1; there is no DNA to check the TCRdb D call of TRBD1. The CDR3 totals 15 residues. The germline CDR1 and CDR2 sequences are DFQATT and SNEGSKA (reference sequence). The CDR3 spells CSARHSGQGGTEAFF.

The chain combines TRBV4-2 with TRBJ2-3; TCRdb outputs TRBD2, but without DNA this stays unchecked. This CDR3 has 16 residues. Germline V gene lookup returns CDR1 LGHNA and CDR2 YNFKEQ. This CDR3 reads CASSLPSAENTDTQYF.

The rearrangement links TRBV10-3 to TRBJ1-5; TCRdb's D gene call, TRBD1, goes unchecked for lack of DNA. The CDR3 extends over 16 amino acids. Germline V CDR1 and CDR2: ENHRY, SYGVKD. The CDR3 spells CAISERDNGSNQPQHF.

CDR3 protein: CASSFRDTGELFF. The chain couples TRBV7-9 to TRBJ2-2; TCRdb names TRBD1, which stays unverified in the absence of DNA. Germline CDR1 SEHNR, CDR2 FQNEAQ (reference sequence). The CDR3 runs to 13 residues.

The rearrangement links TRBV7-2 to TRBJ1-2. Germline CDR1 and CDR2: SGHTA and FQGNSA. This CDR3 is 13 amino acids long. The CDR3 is CASSLAGIGVSTF.

The CDR3 loop reads CASRKGGANVLTF. The V call is TRBV28, the J call TRBJ2-6. The CDR3 covers 13 residues. Germline CDR1 reads MDHEN; CDR2 reads SYDVKM.

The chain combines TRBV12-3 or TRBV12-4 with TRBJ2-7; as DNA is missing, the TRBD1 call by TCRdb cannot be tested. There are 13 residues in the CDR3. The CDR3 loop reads CASSQGGRYEQYF.

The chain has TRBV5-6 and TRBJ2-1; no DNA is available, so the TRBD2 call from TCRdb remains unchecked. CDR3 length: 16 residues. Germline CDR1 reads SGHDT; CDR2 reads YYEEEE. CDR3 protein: CASSARGLAGVGEQFF. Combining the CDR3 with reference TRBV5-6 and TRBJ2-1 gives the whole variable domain DAGVTQSPTHLIKTRGQQVTLRCSPKSGHDTVSWYQQALGQGPQFIFQYYEEEERQRGNFPDRFSGHQFPNYSSELNVNALLLGDSALYLCASSARGLAGVGEQFFGPGTRLTVL.

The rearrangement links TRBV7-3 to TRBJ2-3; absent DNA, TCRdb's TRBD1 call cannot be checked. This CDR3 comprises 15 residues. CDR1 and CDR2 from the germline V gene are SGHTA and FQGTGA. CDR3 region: CASSYGGASTDTQYF.

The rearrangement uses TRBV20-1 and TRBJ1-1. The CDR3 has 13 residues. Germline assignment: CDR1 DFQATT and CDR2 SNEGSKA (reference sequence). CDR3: CSARDSLNTEAFF.

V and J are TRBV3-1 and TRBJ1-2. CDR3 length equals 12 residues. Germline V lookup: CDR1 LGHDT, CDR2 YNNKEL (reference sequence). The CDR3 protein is CASSQDGYGYTF.

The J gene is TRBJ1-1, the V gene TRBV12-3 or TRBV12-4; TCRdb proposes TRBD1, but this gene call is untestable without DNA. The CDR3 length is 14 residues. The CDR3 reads CASAPRGKETEAFF.

The CDR3 loop reads CASSQHPYEQYF. The chain couples TRBV14 to TRBJ2-7. This CDR3 spans 12 amino acids. Germline CDR1 SGHDN, CDR2 FVKESK.

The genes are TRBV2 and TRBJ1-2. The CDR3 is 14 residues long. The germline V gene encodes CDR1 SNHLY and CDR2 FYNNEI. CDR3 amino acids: CASSLDGVTGGYTF.

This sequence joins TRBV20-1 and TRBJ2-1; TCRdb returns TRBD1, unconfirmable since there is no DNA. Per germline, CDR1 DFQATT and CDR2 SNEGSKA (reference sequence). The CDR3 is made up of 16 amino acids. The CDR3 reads CSASAMGHPTYNEQFF.

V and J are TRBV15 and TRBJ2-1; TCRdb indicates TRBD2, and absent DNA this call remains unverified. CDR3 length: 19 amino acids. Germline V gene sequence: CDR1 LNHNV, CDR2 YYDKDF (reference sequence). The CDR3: CATSRGLPRLAGGHNEQFF.

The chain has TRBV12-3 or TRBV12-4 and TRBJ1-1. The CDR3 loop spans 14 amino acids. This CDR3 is CASRRGSVATEAFF.

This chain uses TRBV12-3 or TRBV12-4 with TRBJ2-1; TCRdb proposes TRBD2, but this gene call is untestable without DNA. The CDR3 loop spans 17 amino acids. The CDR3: CASSSPYGTSGNNEQFF.

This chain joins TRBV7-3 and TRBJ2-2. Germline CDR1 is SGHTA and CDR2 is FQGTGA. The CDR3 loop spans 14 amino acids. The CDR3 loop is CASSLNANTGELFF.

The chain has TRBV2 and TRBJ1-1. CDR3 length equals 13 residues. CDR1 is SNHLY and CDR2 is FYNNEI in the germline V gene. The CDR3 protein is CASILLLNTEAFF.

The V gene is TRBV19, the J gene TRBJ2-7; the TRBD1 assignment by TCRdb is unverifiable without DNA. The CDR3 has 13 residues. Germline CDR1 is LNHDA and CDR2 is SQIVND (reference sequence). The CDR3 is CASSSGQSYEQYF.

CDR3 loop: CASSSGLVWGNEQFF. V usage is TRBV7-2 and J usage is TRBJ2-1; checking the TCRdb D call of TRBD2 is not possible without DNA. Germline values: CDR1 SGHTA, CDR2 FQGNSA. This CDR3 is 15 amino acids long.

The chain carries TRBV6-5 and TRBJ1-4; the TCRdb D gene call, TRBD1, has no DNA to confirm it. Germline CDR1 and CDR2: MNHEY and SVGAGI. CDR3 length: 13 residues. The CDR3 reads CASRSQGNEKLFF.

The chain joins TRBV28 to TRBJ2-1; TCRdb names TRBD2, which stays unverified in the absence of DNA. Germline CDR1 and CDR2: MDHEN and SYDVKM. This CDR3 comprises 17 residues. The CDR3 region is CASGSGRAGINYNEQFF.

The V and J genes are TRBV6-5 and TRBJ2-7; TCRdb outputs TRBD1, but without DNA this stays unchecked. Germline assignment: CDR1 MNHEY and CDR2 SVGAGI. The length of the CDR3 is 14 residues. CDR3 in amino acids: CASSSDRGIYEQYF.